This TCR beta chain came from a study of CD8 T cells in ankylosing spondylitis. The table lists this clonotype with many counts. The target antigen is unknown. The study's findings and limits: The authors found the disease-linked clones to be CD8+ and relatively rare in peripheral blood. What seemed typical of ankylosing spondylitis blood was a TCR beta motif built from about 8 highly homologous variants. In synovial fluid and blood from reactive arthritis, some motif variants were previously reported. Clones linked to disease were reported to show significant enrichment in matched ankylosing spondylitis synovial fluid.

CDR1 KGHSH and CDR2 LQKENI come from the germline V gene. The J segment lost 4 bases and the V segment lost 3 bases, leaving 2 bases of the junction unmatched. This CDR3 comprises 13 residues. Construction of TCR beta libraries was performed using quantitative 5'-RACE with molecular barcodes. TCRdb fed the 5' RACE reads into MiXCR, producing one record per CDR3 protein. This table holds around 770,000 distinct CDR3 sequences, roughly 19% found once. V and J are TRBV18 and TRBJ1-2, with TRBD1 matching 7 bases. The clonotype comes from a male donor with ankylosing spondylitis. The sample consisted of blood, either unsorted or a sorted T cell fraction (not recorded which). CDR3 nucleotides: TGTGCCAGCTCACCGACAGGGACCTATGGCTACACCTTC. Translation gives CASSPTGTYGYTF.